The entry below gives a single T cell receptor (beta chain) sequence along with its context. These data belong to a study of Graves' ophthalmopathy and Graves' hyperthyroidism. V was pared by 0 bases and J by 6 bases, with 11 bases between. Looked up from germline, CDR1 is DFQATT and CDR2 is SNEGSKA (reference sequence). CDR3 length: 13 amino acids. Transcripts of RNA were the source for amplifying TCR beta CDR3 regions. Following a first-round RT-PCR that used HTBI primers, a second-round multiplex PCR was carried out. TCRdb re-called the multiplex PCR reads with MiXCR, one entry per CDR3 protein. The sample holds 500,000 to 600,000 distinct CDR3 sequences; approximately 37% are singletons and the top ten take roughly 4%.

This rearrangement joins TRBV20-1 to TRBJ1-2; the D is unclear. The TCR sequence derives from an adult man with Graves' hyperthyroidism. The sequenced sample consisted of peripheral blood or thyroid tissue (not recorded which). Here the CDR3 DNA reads TGCAGTGCTAGAGATCACGACTCGGATGGCTACACCTTC. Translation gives CSARDHDSDGYTF.